The TCR beta chain described here comes from a study of HIV-infected patients and healthy controls. Whole blood was used without fractionation, so all unsorted peripheral T cells were included. Reverse transcription used 450 to 500 ng RNA and constant-region primers for alpha and beta. Each of the alpha and beta chains got its own library through chain-specific third strand synthesis with indices. Each cDNA molecule was barcoded, and a single primer pair amplified each chain. TCRdb itself ran the 5' RACE reads through MiXCR, one entry per CDR3 protein. The profile shows 8,500 to 11,000 distinct CDR3 sequences, 7.5% to 9% of them singletons. Concerning this clonotype itself: The antigen is undetermined.

Study-wide results and limits: The study did not determine the donors' HLA types. Size-matching overweighted rare events from HIV-infected data when comparing patients with controls.

Sample: blood. The sequence was collected from an adult in good health.

The CDR3 coding sequence is TGTGCCAGCAGTAAGGGCGGGGGGTCCTACGAGCAGTACTTC. Protein product: CASSKGGGSYEQYF. The rearrangement joins TRBV2 to TRBJ2-7; 8 nucleotides align to TRBD2. Germline V CDR1 and CDR2: SNHLY, FYNNEI. V was pared by 5 bases and J by 1 base, with 4 bases of the junction left unmatched. The CDR3 extends over 14 amino acids.